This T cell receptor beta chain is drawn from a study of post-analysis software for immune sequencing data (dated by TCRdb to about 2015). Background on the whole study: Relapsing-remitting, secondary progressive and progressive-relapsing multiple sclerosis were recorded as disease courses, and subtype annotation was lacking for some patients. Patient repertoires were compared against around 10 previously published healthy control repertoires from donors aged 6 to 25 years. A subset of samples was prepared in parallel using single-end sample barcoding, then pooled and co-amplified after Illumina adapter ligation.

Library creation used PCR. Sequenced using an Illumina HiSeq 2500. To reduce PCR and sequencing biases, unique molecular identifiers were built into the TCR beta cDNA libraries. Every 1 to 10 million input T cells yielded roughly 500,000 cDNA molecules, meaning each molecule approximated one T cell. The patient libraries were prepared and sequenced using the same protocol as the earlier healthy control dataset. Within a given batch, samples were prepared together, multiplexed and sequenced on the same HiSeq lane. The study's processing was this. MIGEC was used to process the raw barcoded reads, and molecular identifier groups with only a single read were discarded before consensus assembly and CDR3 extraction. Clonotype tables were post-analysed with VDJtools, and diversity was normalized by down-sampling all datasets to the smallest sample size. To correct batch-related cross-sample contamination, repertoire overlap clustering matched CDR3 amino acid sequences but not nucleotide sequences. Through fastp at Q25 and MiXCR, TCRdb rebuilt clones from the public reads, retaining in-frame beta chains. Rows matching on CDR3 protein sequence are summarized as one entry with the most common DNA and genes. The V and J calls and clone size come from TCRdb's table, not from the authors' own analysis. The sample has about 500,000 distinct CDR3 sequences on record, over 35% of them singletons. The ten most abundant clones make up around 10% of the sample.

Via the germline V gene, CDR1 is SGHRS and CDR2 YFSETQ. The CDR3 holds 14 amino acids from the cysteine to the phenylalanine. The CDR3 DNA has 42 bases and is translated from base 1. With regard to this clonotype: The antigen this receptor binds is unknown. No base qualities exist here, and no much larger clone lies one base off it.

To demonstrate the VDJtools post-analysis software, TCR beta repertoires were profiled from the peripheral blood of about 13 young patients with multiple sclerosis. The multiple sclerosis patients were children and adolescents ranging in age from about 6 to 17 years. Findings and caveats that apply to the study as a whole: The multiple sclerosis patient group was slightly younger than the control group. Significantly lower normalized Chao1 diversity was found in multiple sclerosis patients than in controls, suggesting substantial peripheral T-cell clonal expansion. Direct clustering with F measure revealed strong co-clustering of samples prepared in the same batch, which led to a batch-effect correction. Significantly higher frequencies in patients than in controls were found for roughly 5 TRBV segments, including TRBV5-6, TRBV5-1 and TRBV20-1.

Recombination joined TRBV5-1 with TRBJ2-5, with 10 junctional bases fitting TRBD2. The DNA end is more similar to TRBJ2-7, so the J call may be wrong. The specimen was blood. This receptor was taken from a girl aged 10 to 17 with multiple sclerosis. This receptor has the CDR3 CASMLAGDKREQYF. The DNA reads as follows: TGCGCCAGCATGCTAGCGGGAGATAAACGCGAGCAGTACTTC.